What follows are 24 T cell receptor beta chains derived from one specimen sequenced in a study of T cell responses to AZD1222 COVID-19 vaccine (dated by TCRdb to the early 2020s). The time point tag for this specimen amounts to: about 28 days (+/-7) after the second vaccine dose. Sample treatment or condition, as interpreted from the label and publication: meningococcal conjugate vaccine given as trial control. Library generation was performed with the immunoSEQ multiplex PCR assay. TCRdb's version of the immuneACCESS table is confined to in-frame rearrangements and falls short of the full clone set. An unresolved V gene accounts for under half of the shortfall where checked; the remainder is of unknown origin. This sample holds approximately 180,000 clones; about 93% were observed only once. Approximately 0.98% of the sample is taken by the ten largest. The sequencing here drew on peripheral blood, taken 28 days after the second dose of the MenACWY control vaccine. These receptors all come from an adult who received the MenACWY meningococcal vaccine as a control.

The chain carries TRBV15 and TRBJ2-7; D remains ambiguous. The germline V gene has CDR1 LNHNV and CDR2 YYDKDF (reference sequence). The V end lost 5 bases, the J end lost 3 bases, and 5 bases lay between the germline ends. This CDR3 contains 11 residues. The CDR3 DNA is TGTGCCACCAGCGGCTACTACGAGCAGTACTTC. It yields the protein CATSGYYEQYF.

The chain uses TRBV7-9 and TRBJ1-1, with D perhaps matching TRBD1 (6 bases). The CDR3 is 14 residues long. The germline V and J ends were trimmed by 4 bases and 5 bases, with 14 bases remaining between them. From germline, CDR1 is SEHNR and CDR2 FQNEAQ (reference sequence). The DNA for the CDR3 is TGTGCCAGCAGCTCACAGGGCGACGCGACTGAAGCTTTCTTT. It is translated as CASSSQGDATEAFF.

This chain connects TRBV7-2 to TRBJ1-4; D gene ambiguous. V was shortened by 1 base and J by 5 bases, with 14 bases between the two germline ends. From germline, CDR1 is SGHTA and CDR2 FQGNSA. This CDR3 comprises 16 residues. DNA of the CDR3: TGTGCCAGCAGCTTAGGCCCACCTTGGCGGAATGAAAAACTGTTTTTT. The encoded protein is CASSLGPPWRNEKLFF.

The rearrangement uses TRBV5-4 and TRBJ2-2; D ambiguous. The CDR3 length is 16 residues. The germline V and J ends were trimmed by 0 bases and 0 bases, with 9 bases remaining between them. Germline-derived CDR1 and CDR2 are SGHNT and YYREEE (reference sequence). Here the CDR3 reads CASSLEGLANTGELFF. The CDR3 nucleotides are TGTGCCAGCAGCTTGGAAGGTCTAGCGAACACCGGGGAGCTGTTTTTT.

This rearrangement joins TRBV5-4 to TRBJ1-3, with D unclear. The V gene lost 4 bases and the J gene lost 4 bases, with 21 bases spanning the gap. The germline CDR1 and CDR2 sequences are SGHNT and YYREEE (reference sequence). The CDR3 runs to 17 residues. The CDR3 nucleotides are TGTGCCAGCAGCCCCATACCGGGCCTCTTAACGGGAAACACCATATATTTT. Translation: CASSPIPGLLTGNTIYF.

J is TRBJ1-6 and V is TRBV2; D gene uncertain. This CDR3 contains 13 residues. Germline CDR1 and CDR2: SNHLY and FYNNEI. Trimming pared 3 bases from V and 8 bases from J, leaving 8 bases between. CDR3: CASSDDTDSPLHF. CDR3 nucleotide sequence: TGTGCCAGCAGTGATGACACGGATTCACCCCTCCACTTT.

This chain uses TRBV5-4 with TRBJ2-7; 11 positions agree with TRBD1. The CDR3 totals 16 residues. Germline V gene data show CDR1 as SGHNT and CDR2 as YYREEE (reference sequence). Trimming removed 9 bases from V and 1 base from J; junction bases left unmatched: 12. The CDR3 is CATRTGGAVRSYEQYF. CDR3 in DNA: TGTGCCACTCGGACAGGGGGCGCTGTGAGGTCCTACGAGCAGTACTTC.

The V and J genes are TRBV5-1 and TRBJ2-1; D is possibly TRBD1 (5 bases). This CDR3 is built from 14 residues. V dropped 1 base and J dropped 5 bases, with 10 bases sitting between them. Germline-derived CDR1 and CDR2 are SGHRS and YFSETQ. CDR3: CASSLPGNHNEQFF. CDR3 bases: TGCGCCAGCAGCTTGCCAGGGAACCACAATGAGCAGTTCTTC.

This chain uses TRBV30 with TRBJ1-6; D not resolved. The germline V gene encodes CDR1 GTSNPN and CDR2 SVGIG (reference sequence). The CDR3 sequence is 12 residues long. V was pared by 4 bases and J by 10 bases, with 11 bases between. CDR3 sequence: CAWKREVSPLHF. CDR3 coding DNA: TGTGCCTGGAAACGGGAGGTCTCACCCCTCCACTTT.

This clone was detected only once. The chain joins TRBV11-2 to TRBJ2-1; unclear D gene. This CDR3 comprises 15 residues. The germline CDR1 and CDR2 sequences are SGHAT and FQNNGV. V shed 1 base and J shed 5 bases, with 12 bases lying between them. The CDR3 loop reads CASSLVGPSNNEQFF. In DNA, the CDR3 is TGTGCCAGCAGCTTAGTAGGGCCCTCGAACAATGAGCAGTTCTTC.

The J gene is TRBJ1-3, the V gene TRBV7-9; D is ambiguous. Per the germline V gene, CDR1 is SEHNR and CDR2 is FQNEAQ (reference sequence). This CDR3 region has 19 residues. Trimming took 4 bases from V and 0 from J, leaving 22 bases between them. The CDR3 bases are TGTGCCAGCAGCTCAAACCTCCGAATACAGTTAATCTCTGGAAACACCATATATTTT. Amino acids: CASSSNLRIQLISGNTIYF.

The rearrangement links TRBV12-3 or TRBV12-4 to TRBJ1-1; D may be TRBD1 (5 bases). Trimming shortened V by 3 bases and J by 6 bases, and 11 bases separated the two germline ends. There are 13 residues in the CDR3. DNA for the CDR3: TGTGCCAGCAGTTTCGACAGAATAGCTGAAGCTTTCTTT. Encoded protein: CASSFDRIAEAFF.

CDR3 loop: CASRGRHTIYF. CDR3 nucleotide sequence: TGTGCCAGCAGGGGGCGGCACACCATATATTTT. This rearrangement joins TRBV12-3 or TRBV12-4 to TRBJ1-3; possibly TRBD1 for D (5 bases). V lost 6 bases, J lost 8 bases, and 8 bases lay in between. CDR3 length: 11 amino acids.

The chain joins TRBV6-1 to TRBJ1-3; D is ambiguous. Looked up from germline, CDR1 is MNHNS and CDR2 is SASEGT. The CDR3 sequence is 19 residues long. V lost 1 base to trimming and J lost 1 base, with 20 bases between them. CDR3 region: CASSEVRYVAGVSGNTIYF. CDR3 sequence (DNA): TGTGCCAGCAGTGAAGTCCGTTACGTGGCAGGCGTATCTGGAAACACCATATATTTT.

This rearrangement joins TRBV4-3 to TRBJ1-6; 7 positions agree with TRBD1. This CDR3 region has 17 residues. V trimming: 5 bases; J trimming: 9 bases; junction bases outside the gene matches: 16. Germline lookup yields CDR1 LGHNA and CDR2 YSLEER. CDR3 sequence reads: CASSKGSFGQGGSPLHF. For the CDR3, the DNA is TGCGCCAGCAGCAAGGGAAGTTTCGGGCAGGGGGGTTCACCCCTCCACTTT.

This clone was detected once. The chain recombines TRBV11-3 with TRBJ2-2; D perhaps matches TRBD2 (7 bases). The CDR3 runs to 15 residues. V was trimmed by 5 bases and J by 2 bases, leaving 12 bases between them. Germline CDR1 reads SGHNT; CDR2 reads YENEEA. The CDR3 bases are TGTGCCAGCAGCGGGGGGGACATCAACACCGGGGAGCTGTTTTTT. Translating gives CASSGGDINTGELFF.

As to this clone: An end of the junction differs from the germline gene, which may be a read error. CDR3 sequence reads: CVSSLLGELFF. The CDR3 DNA reads as TGTGTCAGCAGCTTACTGGGGGAGCTGTTTTTT. The chain carries TRBV7-9 and TRBJ2-2; D call uncertain. Germline V gene data show CDR1 as SEHNR and CDR2 as FQNEAQ (reference sequence). The CDR3 consists of 11 residues.

The rearrangement joins TRBV2 to TRBJ1-2; D may be TRBD1 (5 bases). CDR3 length: 13 residues. The germline V gene encodes CDR1 SNHLY and CDR2 FYNNEI. Trimming stripped 4 bases from V and 7 bases from J, with 13 bases between. Here the CDR3 reads CASSGTRYGGYTF. CDR3 DNA sequence: TGTGCCAGCAGTGGGACACGGTACGGTGGCTACACCTTC.

The V gene is TRBV6-5, the J gene TRBJ1-5; the match to TRBD1 covers 8 bases. This CDR3 region has 15 residues. Per germline, CDR1 MNHEY and CDR2 SVGAGI. Trimming took 6 bases from V and 5 from J; bases not matched to a gene: 9. CDR3: CASSSDRARHQPQHF. The CDR3 coding sequence is TGTGCCAGCAGCTCGGACAGGGCTCGTCATCAGCCCCAGCATTTT.

The CDR3 here is CSVVGQGFEKLFF. The CDR3 DNA is TGCAGCGTTGTAGGACAGGGTTTTGAAAAACTGTTTTTT. The rearrangement uses TRBV29-1 and TRBJ1-4; TRBD1 aligns across 8 bases. CDR3 length: 13 residues. V lost 4 bases to trimming and J lost 7 bases; unmatched junction nucleotides: 5. CDR1 is SQVTM, CDR2 ANQGSEA, per germline.

The chain carries TRBV18 and TRBJ1-2; 8 positions agree with TRBD1. Germline CDR1 KGHSH, CDR2 LQKENI. V was pared by 1 base and J by 0 bases, with 10 bases of the junction left unmatched. This CDR3 has 18 residues. CDR3 sequence: CASSPRAGGLEANYGYTF. The CDR3 DNA follows: TGTGCCAGCTCACCACGGGCAGGGGGCCTTGAAGCTAACTATGGCTACACCTTC.

This sequence joins TRBV27 and TRBJ1-2; perhaps TRBD1 as D (5 bases). The CDR3 spans 16 residues. CDR1 is MNHEY and CDR2 is SMNVEV in the germline V gene (reference sequence). V was shortened by 7 bases and J by 4 bases, with 22 bases between the two germline ends. The CDR3, as DNA: TGTGCCAGCAACCCATATGGGGGGGAATTGGTCTATGGCTACACCTTC. It specifies CASNPYGGELVYGYTF.

The V call is TRBV6-5, the J call TRBJ1-1; D possibly corresponds to TRBD1 (5 bases). The CDR3 covers 11 residues. CDR1 is MNHEY and CDR2 is SVGAGI in the germline V gene. Trimming cost V 8 bases and J 1 base, with 5 bases left between them. The CDR3 region is CASGQNTEAFF. The DNA of the CDR3 is TGTGCCAGCGGACAGAACACTGAAGCTTTCTTT.

As to this clone: The same CDR3 can be traced to other DNA sequences in this sample. The V and J genes are TRBV7-2 and TRBJ2-5, with 15 bases fitting TRBD2. CDR3 length: 16 amino acids. Losses at the gene ends were 5 bases for V and 5 bases for J; bases not matched to a gene: 6. CDR1 SGHTA and CDR2 FQGNSA come from the germline V gene. Written as DNA, the CDR3 is TGTGCCAGCAGCCTGGGGACTAGCGGGGGGCAGGAGACCCAGTACTTC. Translation gives CASSLGTSGGQETQYF.